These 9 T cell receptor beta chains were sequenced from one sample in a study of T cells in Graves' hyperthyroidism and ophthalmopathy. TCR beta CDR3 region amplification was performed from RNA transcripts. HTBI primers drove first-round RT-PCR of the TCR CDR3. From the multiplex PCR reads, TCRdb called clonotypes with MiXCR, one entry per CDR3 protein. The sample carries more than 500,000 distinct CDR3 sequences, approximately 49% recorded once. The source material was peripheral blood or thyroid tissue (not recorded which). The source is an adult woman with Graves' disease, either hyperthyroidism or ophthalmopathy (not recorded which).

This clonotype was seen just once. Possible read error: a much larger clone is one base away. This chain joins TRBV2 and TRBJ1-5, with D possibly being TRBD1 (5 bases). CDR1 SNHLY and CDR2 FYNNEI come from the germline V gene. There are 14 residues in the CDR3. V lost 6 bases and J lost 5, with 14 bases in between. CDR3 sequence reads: CASSPDGGDQPQHF. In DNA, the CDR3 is TGTGCCAGCAGCCCCGACGGAGGGGATCAGCCCCAGCATTTT.

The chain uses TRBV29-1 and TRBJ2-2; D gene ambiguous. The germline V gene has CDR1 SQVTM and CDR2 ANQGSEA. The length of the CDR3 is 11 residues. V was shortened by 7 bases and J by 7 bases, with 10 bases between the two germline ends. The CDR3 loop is CSAFHSGELFF. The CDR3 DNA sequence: TGCAGCGCTTTTCACAGCGGGGAGCTGTTTTTT.

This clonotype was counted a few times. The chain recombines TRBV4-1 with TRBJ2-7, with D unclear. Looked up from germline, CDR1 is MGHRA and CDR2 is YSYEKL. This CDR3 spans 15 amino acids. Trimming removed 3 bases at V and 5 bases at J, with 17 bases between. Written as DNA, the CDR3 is TGCGCCAGCAGCCACCAAAGGCTAGGTTCGCACGAGCAGTACTTC. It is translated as CASSHQRLGSHEQYF.

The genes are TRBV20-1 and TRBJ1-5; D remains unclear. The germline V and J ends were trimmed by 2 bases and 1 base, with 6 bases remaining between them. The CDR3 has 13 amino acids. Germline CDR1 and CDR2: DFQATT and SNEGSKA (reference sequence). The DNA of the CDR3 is TGCAGTGCTAGAAGCGGGAGCAATCAGCCCCAGCATTTT. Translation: CSARSGSNQPQHF.

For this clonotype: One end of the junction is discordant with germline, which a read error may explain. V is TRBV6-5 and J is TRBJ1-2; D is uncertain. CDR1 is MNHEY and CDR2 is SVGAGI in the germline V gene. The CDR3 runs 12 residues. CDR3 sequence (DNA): TGTGCCAGTAGTTACAGCAACTATGGCTACACCTTC. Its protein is CASSYSNYGYTF.

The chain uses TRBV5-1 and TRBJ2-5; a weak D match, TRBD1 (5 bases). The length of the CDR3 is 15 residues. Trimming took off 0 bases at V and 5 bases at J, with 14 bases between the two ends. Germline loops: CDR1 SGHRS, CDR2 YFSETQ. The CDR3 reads CASSLEFRGTETQYF. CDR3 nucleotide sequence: TGCGCCAGCAGCTTGGAGTTTAGGGGTACGGAGACCCAGTACTTC. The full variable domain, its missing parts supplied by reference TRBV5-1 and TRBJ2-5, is KAGVTQTPRYLIKTRGQQVTLSCSPISGHRSVSWYQQTPGQGLQFLFEYFSETQRNKGNFPGRFSGRQFSNSRSEMNVSTLELGDSALYLCASSLEFRGTETQYFGPGTRLLVL.

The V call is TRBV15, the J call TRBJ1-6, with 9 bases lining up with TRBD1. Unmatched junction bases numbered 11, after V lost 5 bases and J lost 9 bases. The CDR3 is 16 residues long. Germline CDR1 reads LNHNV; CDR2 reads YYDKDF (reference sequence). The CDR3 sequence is CATSPRTGAHGSPLHF. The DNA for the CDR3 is TGTGCCACCAGCCCCAGGACAGGGGCGCATGGTTCACCCCTCCACTTT.

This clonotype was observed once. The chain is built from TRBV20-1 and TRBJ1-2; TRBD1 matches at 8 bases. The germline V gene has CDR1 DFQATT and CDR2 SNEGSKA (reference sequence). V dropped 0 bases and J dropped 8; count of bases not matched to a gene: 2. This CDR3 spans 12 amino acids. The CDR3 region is CSARDGDRGYTF. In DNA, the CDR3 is TGCAGTGCTAGAGATGGGGACAGGGGCTACACCTTC.

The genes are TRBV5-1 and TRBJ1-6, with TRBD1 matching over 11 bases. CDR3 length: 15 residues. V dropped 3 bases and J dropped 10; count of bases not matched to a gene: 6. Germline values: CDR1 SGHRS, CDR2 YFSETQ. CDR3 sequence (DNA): TGCGCCAGCAGCTCCCCGGACAGGGGGCTGTCACCCCTCCACTTT. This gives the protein CASSSPDRGLSPLHF.